This TCR beta chain was sequenced in a study of T cell responses to AZD1222 COVID-19 vaccine. The overall study: Second-dose recipients at about 4 or about 12 weeks were treated as one pooled group. Points from the study as a whole: Seropositive status at baseline applied to only five or six AZD1222 recipients.

As for this clone: Its matching antigen is unknown.

Sequencing was performed with immunoSEQ multiplex PCR; in TCRdb, only in-frame clones are kept and a portion is missing. The sample holds some 130,000 clones, 90% to 95% seen once. V was pared by 5 bases and J by 4 bases, with 8 bases between. The germline CDR1 and CDR2 sequences are SQVTM and ANQGSEA. The CDR3 sequence is 11 residues long. The chain joins TRBV29-1 to TRBJ1-2; D is ambiguous. The source was peripheral blood, collected on day 0 of AZD1222 vaccination. The TCR was taken from an adult in good health. CDR3 sequence reads: CSVYGSYGYTF. Written as DNA, the CDR3 is TGCAGCGTTTACGGATCCTATGGCTACACCTTC.